This TCR beta chain was identified in a study of tumor and adjacent non-tumor tissue in lung cancer. The study's findings and limits: Shorter survival was associated with higher TCR diversity in tumors.

A modified ARM-PCR protocol with three rounds of nested PCR amplified TCRbeta. MiXCR, applied by TCRdb to the multiplex PCR reads, yields one record per CDR3 protein. The sample records fewer than 120,000 distinct CDR3 sequences, about 80% being singletons. This sample's RNA came from whole unsorted tissue. Regarding this clonotype: Its target is unknown. A read error may account for a junction end that differs from germline.

The CDR3 is 15 amino acids. The germline V gene has CDR1 SGHAT and CDR2 FQDESV (reference sequence). The source is a man in his 70s with non-small cell lung cancer. The sample consisted of lung tumor tissue. The V gene is TRBV11-1, the J gene TRBJ2-5; D unresolved. The CDR3 region is CDSSLGRTNQETQYF. In DNA, the CDR3 is TGTGACAGCAGCTTGGGTAGAACTAATCAAGAGACCCAGTACTTC. The variable domain in full, completed from reference TRBV11-1 and TRBJ2-5, reads EAEVAQSPRYKITEKSQAVAFWCDPISGHATLYWYRQILGQGPELLVQFQDESVVDDSQLPKDRFSAERLKGVDSTLKIQPAELGDSAMYLCDSSLGRTNQETQYFGPGTRLLVL.